The text below deals with one TCR beta chain. What it binds is unknown. The entirety of the isolated RNA underwent reverse transcription, so expressed TCRB transcripts were sequenced. Measured with immunoSEQ multiplex PCR; TCRdb has only the in-frame clones, and not every one. The sample records some 120,000 clones, roughly a sixth being singletons. Purities in excess of 95% were seen in all sorted populations. The sample is drawn from a study of beta chain features in type 1 diabetes. Study-wide results and limits: For type 1 diabetes patients, VDJ junctions showed fewer insertions and more deletions. Sequencing from cDNA could over-represent high-TCR-expressing cells. In all four CD4+ subsets, TCRB CDR3 length was significantly, moderately reduced in type 1 diabetes.

The CDR3 spans 16 residues. Germline V gene data show CDR1 as MNHEY and CDR2 as SMNVEV (reference sequence). The ends lost 1 base at V and 7 bases at J; junction bases unmatched: 8. The chain couples TRBV27 to TRBJ2-1; 9 nucleotides align to TRBD2. Sequenced sample: central memory CD4+ T cells from blood. The sequence was obtained from a man younger than 35 with type 1 diabetes. The DNA for the CDR3 is TGTGCCAGCAGTTTATACTGGGCGGGGGGGCATAATGAGCAGTTCTTC. Translation: CASSLYWAGGHNEQFF.